The 5 T cell receptor beta chains presented below share a single source sample, sequenced in a study of blood T cells in healthy people across ages. PCR was performed a second time for about 7 to 12 cycles using a sample-barcoded 5' primer and a J-beta primer mix. TCRdb used MiXCR to reprocess the 5' RACE reads, holding one entry per CDR3 protein. The repertoire holds fewer than 750,000 distinct CDR3 sequences, with roughly 48% as singletons. The sample comprised blood. The receptors shown here come from a man at least 80 years old in good health.

The rearrangement uses TRBV10-3 and TRBJ1-1; possibly TRBD1 for D (6 bases). Per the germline V gene, CDR1 is ENHRY and CDR2 is SYGVKD. The CDR3 covers 14 residues. Trimming pared 4 bases from V and 6 bases from J, leaving 15 bases between. DNA for the CDR3: TGTGCCATCAGTGTGTCAGGGGCGGCGGCTGAAGCTTTCTTT. Its translation: CAISVSGAAAEAFF.

The V call is TRBV20-1, the J call TRBJ2-4, with D possibly TRBD2 on 5 matching bases. The V gene lost 7 bases and the J gene lost 3 bases, with 19 bases spanning the gap. CDR1 is DFQATT and CDR2 is SNEGSKA in the germline V gene (reference sequence). The CDR3 consists of 15 residues. CDR3: CSVPGTAWGKNIQYF. CDR3 DNA sequence: TGCAGTGTGCCGGGAACAGCTTGGGGCAAAAACATTCAGTACTTC.

The table lists this clonotype with a few counts. The rearrangement links TRBV7-2 to TRBJ2-1, with D tentatively TRBD1 (6 bases). The CDR3 totals 13 residues. The V end was cut by 3 bases, the J end by 7 bases, with 10 bases between. CDR1 SGHTA and CDR2 FQGNSA come from the germline V gene. Here the CDR3 reads CASSFTGSNEQFF. The CDR3 DNA follows: TGTGCCAGCAGCTTTACAGGGAGTAATGAGCAGTTCTTC.

This clonotype was recorded a few times. This chain links TRBV20-1 with TRBJ2-5; TRBD2 agrees at 12 bases. This CDR3 region has 17 residues. Germline values: CDR1 DFQATT, CDR2 SNEGSKA (reference sequence). V lost 0 bases, J lost 5 bases, and 10 bases stayed unmatched. The CDR3 protein is CSARDLPSGRALETQYF. CDR3 in DNA: TGCAGTGCTAGAGATTTGCCTAGCGGGAGGGCCTTGGAGACCCAGTACTTC.

The rearrangement uses TRBV2 and TRBJ2-5, with D tentatively TRBD1 (5 bases). The tail of the sequence fits TRBJ2-7 better, so the J call may be wrong. The CDR3 runs to 11 residues. Germline CDR1 and CDR2: SNHLY and FYNNEI. As DNA, the CDR3 is TGTGCCAGCAGTGTAGGGGTCGAGCAGTACTTC. Translating it yields CASSVGVEQYF.